This TCR beta chain is from a study of CXCR3-negative and CXCR3-positive naive CD8 T cells. Overall study results and limits: Researchers reported similar TRBV-TRBJ usage in naive CXCR3-negative and CXCR3-positive cells, though memory differed. Against CXCR3-negative naive cells, CXCR3-positive naive cells showed more hydrophobic TRB CDR3s.

As concerns this clonotype: Its specificity is unknown.

The libraries of TRB cDNA were prepared using 5' RACE with UMI labels. One entry per CDR3 protein, without DNA, is what TCRdb gives after re-calling the 5' RACE reads. Its table records about 140,000 distinct CDR3 sequences. The CDR3 sequence is 14 residues long. Looked up from germline, CDR1 is KGHDR and CDR2 is SFDVKD. Naive CD8+ T lymphocytes were specified as CD45RO-CCR7+CD27+CD95-. Sequencing was performed on naive CXCR3+ CD8+ T cells from blood. Subset reported: CD45RO-CCR7+CD27+CD95- naive CD8+ T cells expressing CXCR3 (TNR3+). This TCR was sampled from a human donor in good health. Some clones in this sample may be carry-over from other donors' samples. V usage is TRBV24-1 and J usage is TRBJ2-2; absent DNA, TCRdb's TRBD1 call cannot be checked. This chain's CDR3 is CAHRRAGYTGELFF.